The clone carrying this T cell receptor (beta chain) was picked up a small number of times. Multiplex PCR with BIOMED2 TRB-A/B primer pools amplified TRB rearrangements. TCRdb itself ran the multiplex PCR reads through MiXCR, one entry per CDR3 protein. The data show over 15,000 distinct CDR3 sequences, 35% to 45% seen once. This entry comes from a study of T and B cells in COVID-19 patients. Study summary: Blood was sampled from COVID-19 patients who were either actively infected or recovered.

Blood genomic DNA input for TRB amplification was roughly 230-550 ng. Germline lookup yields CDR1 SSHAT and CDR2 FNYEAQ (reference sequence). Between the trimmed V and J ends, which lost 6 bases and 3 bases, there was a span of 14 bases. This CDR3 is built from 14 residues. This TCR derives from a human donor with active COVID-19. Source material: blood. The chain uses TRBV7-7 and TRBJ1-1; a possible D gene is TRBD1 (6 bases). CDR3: CASSRTVGYTEAFF. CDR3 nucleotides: TGTGCCAGCAGTCGGACAGTTGGGTACACTGAAGCTTTCTTT. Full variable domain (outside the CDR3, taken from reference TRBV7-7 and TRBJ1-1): GAGVSQSPRYKVTKRGQDVTLRCDPISSHATLYWYQQALGQGPEFLTYFNYEAQPDKSGLPSDRFSAERPEGSISTLTIQRTEQRDSAMYRCASSRTVGYTEAFFGQGTRLTVV.